This is a list of T cell receptor beta chains from one sample in a study of T cells in localized non-small cell lung cancer. Libraries were prepared by immunoSEQ multiplex PCR; TCRdb keeps only in-frame clonotypes and omits some of them. Among some 78,000 clones listed, 84% were seen once. The sample consisted of peripheral blood, taken before any cancer treatment. These receptors were taken from a man aged 40 to 75 with stage I lung adenocarcinoma. The CDR3 runs from the conserved cysteine through the conserved F or W. The D gene is left open where the match is weak. Some rows have no size entry. The others give once, few or many, or a class for an expanded clone.

abundance	d_gene	j_gene	v_gene	CDR3aa	CDR3nt
NA	NA	TRBJ2-2	TRBV5-1	CASSYRPPGELFF	TGCGCCAGCAGCTACAGACCCCCCGGGGAGCTGTTTTTT
NA	NA	TRBJ2-7	TRBV5-8	CASSLARYEQYF	TGTGCCAGCAGCTTGGCTCGCTACGAGCAGTACTTC
NA	TRBD1	TRBJ2-7	TRBV11-2	CASSLEGAGGPYEQYF	TGTGCCAGCAGCTTAGAGGGGGCAGGGGGCCCCTACGAGCAGTACTTC
NA	NA	TRBJ1-1	TRBV6-5	CASRGGNTEAFF	TGTGCCAGCAGGGGGGGAAACACTGAAGCTTTCTTT
few	TRBD1	TRBJ2-7	TRBV5-1	CASSREAGQGAYEQYF	TGCGCCAGCAGCCGCGAGGCCGGACAGGGAGCCTACGAGCAGTACTTC
NA	TRBD2	TRBJ2-1	TRBV27	CASSPPRGAGDPNEQFF	TGTGCCAGCAGTCCGCCGCGGGGAGCGGGAGATCCCAATGAGCAGTTCTTC
NA	NA	TRBJ1-6	TRBV2	CASSRTDLGSPLHF	TGTGCCAGCAGCCGGACAGATCTTGGTTCACCCCTCCACTTT
NA	NA	TRBJ2-7	TRBV2	CASTARVRPYEQYF	TGTGCCAGCACCGCGAGGGTAAGACCCTACGAGCAGTACTTC
NA	NA	TRBJ2-5	TRBV6-6	CASTPGTGTQYF	TGTGCCAGCACTCCAGGGACGGGAACCCAGTACTTC
NA	NA	TRBJ1-4	TRBV30	CAWSETGSDEKLFF	TGTGCCTGGAGCGAAACAGGGTCCGATGAAAAACTGTTTTTT
once	NA	TRBJ1-2	TRBV27	CASSTYRVGSADRGYTF	TGTGCCAGCAGTACGTACAGGGTTGGGAGCGCGGACCGTGGCTACACCTTC
NA	NA	TRBJ1-6	TRBV2	CASRGGSDGSPLHF	TGTGCCAGCAGGGGGGGCAGTGACGGTTCACCCCTCCACTTT
once	NA	TRBJ2-7	TRBV6-1	CASRGDLRSYEQYF	TGTGCCAGCAGGGGGGACTTAAGGTCCTACGAGCAGTACTTC
NA	TRBD2	TRBJ2-3	TRBV5-1	CASSFGTSIPPDTQYF	TGCGCCAGCAGCTTTGGGACTAGCATCCCCCCAGATACGCAGTATTTT
few	NA	TRBJ2-7	TRBV14	CASSLRTVLEQYF	TGTGCCAGCAGCCTCCGGACTGTCCTCGAGCAGTACTTC
few	TRBD1	TRBJ1-2	TRBV2	CASSLTGSHGYTF	TGTGCCAGCAGTCTGACAGGGTCCCATGGCTACACCTTC
NA	NA	TRBJ2-1	TRBV10-3	CAISAGETSNEQFF	TGTGCCATCAGTGCGGGGGAGACTAGCAATGAGCAGTTCTTC
NA	NA	TRBJ1-3	TRBV10-1	CASSPTKGDSGNTIYF	TGCGCCAGCAGTCCTACGAAAGGGGATTCTGGAAACACCATATATTTT
few	NA	TRBJ1-1	TRBV14	CASSQTTGWHTEAFF	TGTGCCAGCAGCCAAACAACAGGGTGGCACACTGAAGCTTTCTTT
NA	NA	TRBJ1-2	TRBV10-3	CAISERSGVLYGYTF	TGTGCCATCAGTGAGCGGTCAGGAGTTCTCTATGGCTACACCTTC
NA	NA	TRBJ2-1	TRBV9	CASTSAGHYNEQFF	TGTGCCAGCACTTCGGCAGGGCACTACAATGAGCAGTTCTTC
NA	TRBD2	TRBJ2-7	TRBV5-1	CASSESGGSVYEQYF	TGCGCCAGCAGCGAGAGCGGGGGGTCCGTCTACGAGCAGTACTTC
NA	TRBD2	TRBJ2-1	TRBV2	CASSPLAGTYNEQFF	TGTGCCAGCAGTCCTTTAGCGGGCACCTACAATGAGCAGTTCTTC
NA	TRBD1	TRBJ2-2	TRBV28	CASSLTGVNTGELFF	TGTGCCAGCAGTTTGACAGGGGTTAACACCGGGGAGCTGTTTTTT
NA	NA	TRBJ1-5	TRBV10-2	CASSDRSSNQPQHF	TGCGCCAGCAGTGACAGGTCCAGCAATCAGCCCCAGCATTTT
NA	NA	TRBJ2-3	TRBV2	CASHNNRVGLGGDTQYF	TGTGCCAGTCATAATAATCGGGTCGGTCTCGGGGGAGATACGCAGTATTTT
few	TRBD1	TRBJ1-4	TRBV10-3	CAISERPPRDRNEKLFF	TGTGCCATCAGTGAGCGTCCGCCCCGGGACAGGAATGAAAAACTGTTTTTT
NA	TRBD2	TRBJ2-7	TRBV18	CASSAQGANPGTSGSWYEQYF	TGTGCCAGCTCAGCCCAGGGGGCGAACCCCGGGACTAGCGGGAGTTGGTACGAGCAGTACTTC
NA	NA	TRBJ1-5	TRBV6-6	CASRNDGTGQHF	TGTGCCAGCAGAAACGACGGGACTGGCCAGCATTTT
NA	TRBD2	TRBJ2-1	TRBV15	CATSRGLAGGYNEQFF	TGTGCCACCAGCAGGGGACTAGCGGGAGGATACAATGAGCAGTTCTTC
NA	NA	TRBJ1-1	TRBV7-3	CASSSHQTVNTEAFF	TGTGCCAGCAGCTCCCACCAAACGGTGAACACTGAAGCTTTCTTT
NA	NA	TRBJ1-4	TRBV7-8	CASSLNTGRNEKLFF	TGTGCCAGCAGCTTAAATACAGGGAGGAACGAAAAACTGTTTTTT
once	NA	TRBJ2-1	TRBV14	CASSPYQPRFSTYNEQFF	TGTGCCAGCAGCCCATACCAACCGAGGTTCTCGACCTACAATGAGCAGTTCTTC
NA	NA	TRBJ1-4	TRBV18	CASSPRGVQGEKLFF	TGTGCCAGCTCACCGCGGGGAGTTCAGGGTGAAAAACTGTTTTTT
NA	NA	TRBJ1-4	TRBV27	CASRRDPLGEGEKLFF	TGTGCCAGCAGACGGGATCCACTCGGGGAGGGTGAAAAACTGTTTTTT
NA	NA	TRBJ1-1	TRBV12-5	CASSVGRDTEAFF	TGTGCTAGTTCTGTCGGGCGAGACACTGAAGCTTTCTTT
once	TRBD1	TRBJ2-1	TRBV6-5	CASSSHRGHNEQFF	TGTGCCAGCAGTTCCCACAGGGGCCACAATGAGCAGTTCTTC
few	TRBD2	TRBJ2-1	TRBV5-1	CASKALAGGGEQFF	TGCGCCAGCAAAGCCCTAGCGGGAGGGGGCGAGCAGTTCTTC
NA	TRBD1	TRBJ1-5	TRBV18	CASSPQETGTYGDQPQHF	TGTGCCAGCTCACCACAAGAGACAGGGACCTATGGCGATCAGCCCCAGCATTTT
NA	NA	TRBJ2-3	TRBV6-1	CASSDQARGWGDTQYF	TGTGCCAGCAGTGACCAGGCGAGGGGGTGGGGAGATACGCAGTATTTT
once	TRBD2	TRBJ2-2	TRBV7-9	CASSRSSGGLNTGELFF	TGTGCCAGCAGCCGATCTAGCGGGGGGCTGAACACCGGGGAGCTGTTTTTT
NA	NA	TRBJ2-2	TRBV7-9	CASSLLTGVATGELFF	TGTGCCAGCAGCTTATTAACCGGGGTAGCTACCGGGGAGCTGTTTTTT
NA	NA	TRBJ2-1	TRBV25-1	CASSEVGGAAYNEQFF	TGTGCCAGCAGTGAAGTAGGAGGGGCGGCCTACAATGAGCAGTTCTTC
NA	NA	TRBJ2-1	TRBV28	CASSLRGVGRSEQFF	TGTGCCAGCAGCCTTAGGGGGGTTGGCCGCAGTGAGCAGTTCTTC
few	NA	TRBJ1-1	TRBV2	CASRLSTLNTEAFF	TGTGCCAGCAGGTTGTCTACCCTGAACACTGAAGCTTTCTTT